The TCR beta chain described here comes from a study of OX40 agonist ivuxolimab in advanced cancers. On the study more broadly: Mean age approximately 66 years, range about 23 to 79; 82.7% male.

Study results and caveats: Expanded peripheral T cell antigen specificity was not determined. With doses of 0.1-3.0 mg/kg, partial responders showed among the lowest clonal expansion.

TCRdb's table, derived via immunoSEQ multiplex PCR, lists solely in-frame clones and lacks some. The sample yields some 50,000 clones, 82% seen once. Patients were ineligible given autoimmune disease history or systemic immunosuppression. From germline, CDR1 is MGHRA and CDR2 YSYEKL. Trimming removed 1 base from V and 6 bases from J, with 19 bases in between. The CDR3 consists of 16 residues. This clone was recorded once. Its antigen is as yet unknown. This chain connects TRBV4-1 to TRBJ2-7; D may be TRBD2 (5 bases). This receptor was taken from an adult with an advanced solid tumor such as melanoma, head and neck, liver or kidney cancer. Here the sequenced sample was CD4+ or CD8+ T cells sorted from blood, taken in a trial of the OX40 agonist ivuxolimab. The CDR3 loop reads CASSQVSAKASTEQYF. DNA for the CDR3: TGCGCCAGCAGCCAAGTAAGTGCTAAGGCTAGCACCGAGCAGTACTTC.